These 30 T cell receptor beta chains were all obtained from the same sample, sequenced in a study of CD8+CD57+ T cells in acquired aplastic anemia. Previously, flow cytometry had revealed CD8+CD57+ cell expansion in the patients chosen for sequencing. The template for TCR beta VDJ and CDR3 sequence profiling was genomic DNA. TCRdb re-called the reads through MiXCR, storing one row per CDR3 protein. Of approximately 80,000 distinct CDR3 sequences listed, about 70% are singletons. Specimen: sorted CD4+, CD8+, or CD8+CD57+ T cells (not recorded which) from PBMCs. The receptor set was obtained from a human donor with aplastic anemia.

V usage is TRBV11-1 and J usage is TRBJ1-5, with D hard to call. V was cut by 5 bases and J by 2 bases, with 10 bases left in between. The CDR3 has 14 residues. Germline-derived CDR1 and CDR2 are SGHAT and FQDESV (reference sequence). The DNA for the CDR3 is TGTGCCAGCAGCGGTTCCGGGGGCAATCAGCCCCAGCATTTT. It yields the protein CASSGSGGNQPQHF.

J is TRBJ2-5 and V is TRBV29-1; 8 bases fit TRBD1. Germline V gives CDR1 SQVTM, CDR2 ANQGSEA. CDR3 size: 14 residues. The J segment lost 2 bases and the V segment lost 6 bases, leaving 8 bases of the junction unmatched. CDR3 sequence reads: CSVRQGSLQETQYF. In nucleotides, the CDR3 is TGCAGCGTCCGACAGGGGTCCTTGCAAGAGACCCAGTACTTC. The full variable domain, its missing parts supplied by reference TRBV29-1 and TRBJ2-5, is SAVISQKPSRDICQRGTSLTIQCQVDSQVTMMFWYRQQPGQSLTLIATANQGSEATYESGFVIDKFPISRPNLTFSTLTVSNMSPEDSSIYLCSVRQGSLQETQYFGPGTRLLVL.

This clonotype showed up just once. The chain carries TRBV10-3 and TRBJ2-7, with D possibly TRBD2 on 6 matching bases. With 8 bases removed from V and 5 bases from J, the gap between germline ends came to 22 bases. The CDR3 is 15 amino acids. CDR1 and CDR2 from the germline V gene are ENHRY and SYGVKD. The chain's CDR3 is CAISNPTTSSHEQYF. DNA of the CDR3: TGTGCCATCTCGAACCCGACAACTAGCTCTCACGAGCAGTACTTC.

The V and J genes are TRBV5-8 and TRBJ2-7; D is unclear. The CDR3 length is 13 residues. Germline V gene sequence: CDR1 SGHTS, CDR2 YDEGEE. V was pared by 5 bases and J by 2 bases, with 11 bases between. This CDR3 is CASRIKGTYEQYF. In DNA, the CDR3 is TGTGCCAGCAGAATTAAGGGAACCTACGAGCAGTACTTC.

This sequence joins TRBV24-1 and TRBJ2-3; tentatively, D is TRBD2 (6 bases). V was cut by 3 bases and J by 6 bases, with 9 bases left in between. CDR3 length equals 13 residues. CDR1 and CDR2 (germline): KGHDR, SFDVKD. CDR3 loop: CATSDGLPDTQYF. The CDR3 DNA is TGTGCCACCAGTGATGGACTACCGGATACGCAGTATTTT.

V usage is TRBV15 and J usage is TRBJ2-1; tentative D call: TRBD1 (6 bases). The germline V gene encodes CDR1 LNHNV and CDR2 YYDKDF (reference sequence). The V end was cut by 9 bases, the J end by 7 bases, with 22 bases between. The CDR3 contains 15 residues. CDR3: CATALGLGGINEQFF. The CDR3 bases are TGTGCCACTGCCCTCGGCCTTGGGGGCATAAATGAGCAGTTCTTC. The whole variable domain, filled in from reference TRBV15 and TRBJ2-1, reads DAMVIQNPRYQVTQFGKPVTLSCSQTLNHNVMYWYQQKSSQAPKLLFHYYDKDFNNEADTPDNFQSRRPNTSFCFLDIRSPGLGDTAMYLCATALGLGGINEQFFGPGTRLTVL.

This chain joins TRBV7-2 and TRBJ2-1; no reliable D call. With 5 bases removed from V and 4 bases from J, the gap between germline ends came to 9 bases. Germline V gene data show CDR1 as SGHTA and CDR2 as FQGNSA. The CDR3 runs to 13 residues. The CDR3 protein is CASSPLLYNEQFF. In DNA form, the CDR3 reads TGTGCCAGCAGCCCTCTCCTATACAATGAGCAGTTCTTC.

This clonotype was observed a handful of times. The chain joins TRBV5-1 to TRBJ2-5, with 11 positions matching TRBD1. Germline lookup yields CDR1 SGHRS and CDR2 YFSETQ. The CDR3 contains 16 residues. J lost 2 bases, V lost 1 base, and 4 bases had no gene match. CDR3 DNA: TGCGCCAGCAGCTTGTCCGGGACAGGGGGGCAAGAGACCCAGTACTTC. This sequence encodes CASSLSGTGGQETQYF.

This chain joins TRBV7-6 and TRBJ2-2, with 12 bases aligning to TRBD2. Germline values: CDR1 SGHVS, CDR2 FNYEAQ. This CDR3 has 17 amino acids. J gave up 4 bases and V 5 bases, and 8 bases lay outside the gene matches. As DNA, the CDR3 is TGTGCCAGCAGCCGAGGGGGACTAGCGGGTCTCACCGGGGAGCTGTTTTTT. It specifies CASSRGGLAGLTGELFF.

This clonotype came up many times. The rearrangement joins TRBV7-2 to TRBJ2-6, with D tentatively TRBD1 (6 bases). Trimming cost V 0 bases and J 4 bases, with 16 bases left between them. Germline values: CDR1 SGHTA, CDR2 FQGNSA. The CDR3 has 18 residues. In DNA, the CDR3 is TGTGCCAGCAGCTTAGCTAACCCACAGGGTCCCGGGGCCAACGTCCTGACTTTC. This sequence encodes CASSLANPQGPGANVLTF.

The rearrangement uses TRBV10-3 and TRBJ2-7; D is uncertain. This CDR3 region has 13 residues. Trimming stripped 8 bases from V and 1 base from J, with 12 bases between. Germline-derived CDR1 and CDR2 are ENHRY and SYGVKD. The CDR3 protein is CAISSPDSYEQYF. The CDR3 DNA reads as TGTGCCATCTCCTCTCCTGATTCCTACGAGCAGTACTTC.

This clonotype is a singleton in its sample. The chain couples TRBV24-1 to TRBJ2-3, with 8 bases that match TRBD2. The CDR3 is made up of 15 amino acids. V lost 2 bases, J lost 5 bases, and 5 bases stayed unmatched. Germline CDR1 and CDR2: KGHDR and SFDVKD. CDR3 region: CATSDSGGPGDTQYF. The CDR3 DNA reads as TGTGCCACCAGTGATTCGGGAGGGCCGGGAGATACGCAGTATTTT.

This chain joins TRBV12-3 or TRBV12-4 and TRBJ1-3; D call uncertain. The CDR3 is 20 amino acids. Trimming stripped 8 bases from V and 0 bases from J, with 29 bases between. The CDR3 region is CASHTRSRTDPYFSGNTIYF. DNA of the CDR3: TGTGCCAGCCACACCCGGAGCCGGACCGACCCTTACTTCTCTGGAAACACCATATATTTT.

This chain connects TRBV13 to TRBJ1-6; the D gene is possibly TRBD1 (5 bases). The V gene lost 10 bases and the J gene lost 14 bases, with 27 bases spanning the gap. The CDR3 has 15 residues. CDR1 is PRHDT and CDR2 is FYEKMQ in the germline V gene (reference sequence). CDR3 sequence: CATQTPRDNLEALHF. DNA of the CDR3: TGTGCCACGCAGACCCCCAGGGATAACTTAGAGGCCCTCCACTTT.

This clonotype was detected only a few times. The chain recombines TRBV7-9 with TRBJ2-5; D gene uncertain. The CDR3 extends over 10 amino acids. Germline V gives CDR1 SEHNR, CDR2 FQNEAQ (reference sequence). V gave up 5 bases and J gave up 5 bases, with 3 bases separating them. This CDR3 is CASSRETQYF. CDR3 sequence (DNA): TGTGCCAGCAGCCGGGAGACCCAGTACTTC.

The chain recombines TRBV7-6 with TRBJ1-6; D gene ambiguous. Trimming removed 5 bases at V and 3 bases at J, with 8 bases between. The germline V gene encodes CDR1 SGHVS and CDR2 FNYEAQ. This CDR3 has 14 amino acids. CDR3 bases: TGTGCCAGCAGCATCAGCGACTATAATTCACCCCTCCACTTT. The encoded protein is CASSISDYNSPLHF. The full variable domain, with the rest looked up from reference TRBV7-6 and TRBJ1-6, is GAGVSQSPRYKVTKRGQDVALRCDPISGHVSLYWYRQALGQGPEFLTYFNYEAQQDKSGLPNDRFSAERPEGSISTLTIQRTEQRDSAMYRCASSISDYNSPLHFGNGTRLTVT.

The chain joins TRBV2 to TRBJ1-5, with 7 positions matching TRBD1. Germline V CDR1 and CDR2: SNHLY, FYNNEI. V lost 1 base, J lost 6 bases, and 3 bases stayed unmatched. The CDR3 sequence is 14 residues long. The DNA of the CDR3 is TGTGCCAGCAGTGAAGGAGGGACAGTTCAGCCCCAGCATTTT. It is translated as CASSEGGTVQPQHF.

In its sample, this clonotype was seen once. The rearrangement uses TRBV19 and TRBJ2-5, with D possibly being TRBD1 (6 bases). Germline V gene data show CDR1 as LNHDA and CDR2 as SQIVND (reference sequence). Trimming shortened V by 4 bases and J by 3 bases, and 12 bases separated the two germline ends. The CDR3 extends over 14 amino acids. DNA of the CDR3: TGTGCCAGTAGTAACCAGGACAGAGAAGAGACCCAGTACTTC. It specifies CASSNQDREETQYF. The variable domain in full, completed from reference TRBV19 and TRBJ2-5, reads DGGITQSPKYLFRKEGQNVTLSCEQNLNHDAMYWYRQDPGQGLRLIYYSQIVNDFQKGDIAEGYSVSREKKESFPLTVTSAQKNPTAFYLCASSNQDREETQYFGPGTRLLVL.

V and J are TRBV5-4 and TRBJ2-1; D is undetermined. The CDR3 consists of 12 residues. Between the trimmed V and J ends, which lost 3 bases and 9 bases, there was a span of 10 bases. Germline V gene data show CDR1 as SGHNT and CDR2 as YYREEE (reference sequence). CDR3 sequence reads: CASSYRGPEQFF. The CDR3 coding sequence is TGTGCCAGCAGCTATAGAGGACCTGAGCAGTTCTTC.

As to this clonotype: Germline and junction disagree at one end, which may indicate a read error. The chain combines TRBV3-1 with TRBJ2-1, with D unresolved. Germline CDR1 LGHDT, CDR2 YNNKEL (reference sequence). This CDR3 is 15 amino acids long. Here the CDR3 reads CVSSQETATYNEQFF. CDR3 DNA: TGTGTCAGCAGCCAAGAGACGGCTACCTACAATGAGCAGTTCTTC.

The rearrangement links TRBV10-3 to TRBJ1-1; D is uncertain. Trimming stripped 3 bases from V and 5 bases from J, with 13 bases between. The CDR3 has 14 residues. Germline assignment: CDR1 ENHRY and CDR2 SYGVKD. Written as DNA, the CDR3 is TGTGCCATCAGTGACGGAATAGGTTGGACTGAAGCTTTCTTT. This encodes CAISDGIGWTEAFF.

Note on this clonotype: A single base separates this from a much larger clone, so it may be a read error. The CDR3 loop reads CASSLGTYEQFF. CDR3 nucleotide sequence: TGTGCCAGCAGCTTAGGAACCTACGAGCAGTTCTTC. V and J are TRBV7-9 and TRBJ2-7, with D hard to call. The end of the DNA fits TRBJ2-1 better, so the J call may be wrong. Germline V gene sequence: CDR1 SEHNR, CDR2 FQNEAQ (reference sequence). The CDR3 runs to 12 residues.

The gene calls are TRBV24-1 and TRBJ2-1; D is uncertain. The V gene's germline CDR1 is KGHDR and CDR2 SFDVKD. This CDR3 comprises 14 residues. Trimming removed 3 bases from V and 0 bases from J, with 5 bases in between. CDR3 protein: CATSDKSSYNEQFF. The CDR3 DNA reads TGTGCCACCAGTGATAAGAGCTCCTACAATGAGCAGTTCTTC.

This chain connects TRBV7-9 to TRBJ1-6; TRBD1 matches 8 bases. V was pared by 0 bases and J by 6 bases, with 1 base of the junction left unmatched. This CDR3 spans 15 amino acids. CDR1 SEHNR and CDR2 FQNEAQ come from the germline V gene (reference sequence). CDR3 in DNA: TGTGCCAGCAGCTTAGCCAGGGGGCCTAATTCACCCCTCCACTTT. Its protein is CASSLARGPNSPLHF.

This clonotype occurred once. The V call is TRBV11-1, the J call TRBJ2-3; 9 positions agree with TRBD2. The germline gives CDR1 SGHAT, CDR2 FQDESV (reference sequence). There are 16 residues in the CDR3. V dropped 4 bases and J dropped 7; count of bases not matched to a gene: 12. The DNA of the CDR3 is TGTGCCAGCAGCTCATTAGCGGGGGTGGAGGGATATACGCAGTATTTT. Translation gives CASSSLAGVEGYTQYF. Full variable domain (outside the CDR3, taken from reference TRBV11-1 and TRBJ2-3): EAEVAQSPRYKITEKSQAVAFWCDPISGHATLYWYRQILGQGPELLVQFQDESVVDDSQLPKDRFSAERLKGVDSTLKIQPAELGDSAMYLCASSSLAGVEGYTQYFGPGTRLTVL.

V and J are TRBV15 and TRBJ1-2; no reliable D call. Trimming pared 4 bases from V and 1 base from J, leaving 10 bases between. Per the germline V gene, CDR1 is LNHNV and CDR2 is YYDKDF (reference sequence). The length of the CDR3 is 14 residues. The CDR3 bases are TGTGCCACCAGCAAGGGCGGCGATAACTATGGCTACACCTTC. This translates into CATSKGGDNYGYTF.

V and J are TRBV3-1 and TRBJ2-1; no firm D call. CDR3 length: 15 amino acids. Trimming pared 4 bases from V and 0 bases from J, leaving 10 bases between. Germline CDR1 LGHDT, CDR2 YNNKEL (reference sequence). CDR3 DNA sequence: TGTGCCAGCAGCCGCGTACTCAGCTCCTACAATGAGCAGTTCTTC. It yields the protein CASSRVLSSYNEQFF.

In DNA form, the CDR3 reads TGCGCCAGCAGCTTGGGACAGGGGGCGATGGACGAGCAGTACTTC. This translates into CASSLGQGAMDEQYF. The chain carries TRBV5-1 and TRBJ2-7; 10 bases align to TRBD1. J lost 5 bases, V lost 0 bases, and 5 bases had no gene match. The CDR3 is made up of 15 amino acids. Germline loops: CDR1 SGHRS, CDR2 YFSETQ.

With regard to this clonotype: Mismatch with germline at one junction end may stem from a read error. The rearrangement links TRBV5-6 to TRBJ2-3; D not resolved. CDR1 is SGHDT and CDR2 is YYEEEE in the germline V gene. The CDR3 is made up of 14 amino acids. The CDR3 loop is CASSRSRSTDTQYF. CDR3 DNA: TGCGCCAGCAGCCGCTCTAGAAGCACAGATACGCAGTATTTT. Complete variable domain (other parts from reference TRBV5-6 and TRBJ2-3): DAGVTQSPTHLIKTRGQQVTLRCSPKSGHDTVSWYQQALGQGPQFIFQYYEEEERQRGNFPDRFSGHQFPNYSSELNVNALLLGDSALYLCASSRSRSTDTQYFGPGTRLTVL.

This clonotype occurred once. The rearrangement links TRBV2 to TRBJ1-1, with TRBD1 as a possible D gene (5 bases). The CDR3 is 12 residues long. Germline CDR1 reads SNHLY; CDR2 reads FYNNEI. V shed 6 bases and J shed 4 bases, with 9 bases lying between them. The CDR3 sequence is CASSLGPTEAFF. The CDR3 bases are TGTGCCAGCAGCCTGGGGCCCACTGAAGCTTTCTTT.